The 8 T cell receptor beta chains in this list originate from one sample, sequenced in a study of CD8 T cells in ankylosing spondylitis. A single record per CDR3 protein comes from TCRdb applying MiXCR to the 5' RACE reads. This table has some 340,000 distinct CDR3 sequences, about 15% appearing once. Input material: blood, either unsorted or a sorted T cell fraction (not recorded which). The receptors originated from a male donor with ankylosing spondylitis or in good health (not recorded which).

This clonotype was detected only a few times. The chain has TRBV12-3 or TRBV12-4 and TRBJ2-1; 10 nucleotides line up with TRBD2. Losses at the gene ends were 5 bases for V and 1 base for J; bases not matched to a gene: 8. This CDR3 has 17 amino acids. The CDR3 coding sequence is TGTGCCAGCAGTCAACAAATACTAGCGGGATCCTACAATGAGCAGTTCTTC. Translation gives CASSQQILAGSYNEQFF.

This clonotype was seen more than once but under ten times. The J gene is TRBJ2-4, the V gene TRBV6-1; tentative D call: TRBD1 (6 bases). The CDR3 sequence is 15 residues long. Germline CDR1 reads MNHNS; CDR2 reads SASEGT. V was shortened by 10 bases and J by 0 bases, with 16 bases between the two germline ends. The chain's CDR3 is CATRGEGSAKNIQYF. The CDR3 nucleotides read TGTGCCACCAGGGGTGAGGGCTCAGCCAAAAACATTCAGTACTTC.

V is TRBV18 and J is TRBJ1-2, with D possibly matching TRBD1 (5 bases). Germline V CDR1 and CDR2: KGHSH, LQKENI. V lost 6 bases, J lost 3 bases, and 14 bases lay in between. The CDR3 loop spans 14 amino acids. The CDR3 sequence: CASSASGRDYGYTF. In DNA, the CDR3 is TGTGCCAGCTCTGCCTCCGGCAGGGACTATGGCTACACCTTC.

This clonotype was observed at least ten times. The rearrangement links TRBV12-3 or TRBV12-4 to TRBJ1-1, with unresolved D. The V end lost 5 bases, the J end lost 11 bases, and 15 bases lay between the germline ends. The CDR3 runs to 12 residues. In DNA, the CDR3 is TGTGCCAGCAGTCCCGGACTAATTGGGGCTTTCTTT. Its translation is CASSPGLIGAFF.

The chain carries TRBV12-3 or TRBV12-4 and TRBJ2-7; 7 bases agree with TRBD2. There are 11 residues in the CDR3. The CDR3 coding sequence is TGTTCTAGCGGACGCTCCTACGAGCAGTACTTC. Protein: CSSGRSYEQYF.

This clonotype was seen only a few times. In nucleotides, the CDR3 is TGTGCCAGCAGCCTAGAAGTGAGAACAGATACGCAGTATTTT. It specifies CASSLEVRTDTQYF. This chain links TRBV3-1 with TRBJ2-3; D is unresolved. Germline V gives CDR1 LGHDT, CDR2 YNNKEL (reference sequence). This CDR3 has 14 residues. The V and J ends lost 4 bases and 3 bases respectively, with 11 bases between them.

This clonotype was seen only a few times. The V and J genes are TRBV3-1 and TRBJ1-5; D not resolved. The CDR3 totals 13 residues. The V gene's germline CDR1 is LGHDT and CDR2 YNNKEL (reference sequence). The ends were cut back, 7 bases at V and 0 bases at J, with 7 bases in the middle. The CDR3 sequence is CASTTGSNQPQHF. Here the CDR3 DNA reads TGTGCCAGCACCACGGGTAGCAATCAGCCCCAGCATTTT. The full variable domain, in which reference TRBV3-1 and TRBJ1-5 provide the parts outside the CDR3, is DTAVSQTPKYLVTQMGNDKSIKCEQNLGHDTMYWYKQDSKKFLKIMFSYNNKELIINETVPNRFSPKSPDKAHLNLHINSLELGDSAVYFCASTTGSNQPQHFGDGTRLSIL.

The V gene is TRBV12-3 or TRBV12-4, the J gene TRBJ2-1, with D perhaps matching TRBD2 (5 bases). The CDR3 extends over 15 amino acids. The germline V and J ends were trimmed by 8 bases and 8 bases, with 22 bases remaining between them. The CDR3, as DNA: TGTGCCAGCCTCCCGGGGAGTAGCCGTAGGTATGAGCAGTTCTTC. It is translated as CASLPGSSRRYEQFF.